The T cell receptor beta chain under discussion was sequenced for a study of blood T cells in healthy people across ages. Germline CDR1 and CDR2: SGHTA and FQGTGA. Trimming took 2 bases from V and 2 from J, leaving 15 bases between them. The CDR3 is 16 amino acids. Primers used in a second PCR of roughly 6 to 11 cycles were a sample-barcoded 5' primer and a J-beta primer mix. A single record per CDR3 protein comes from TCRdb applying MiXCR to the 5' RACE reads. The sample includes 800,000 to 950,000 distinct CDR3 sequences, about 27% of them seen just once. The sample was also reused in another study, on T cells of mothers and their children.

The V gene is TRBV7-3, the J gene TRBJ2-5; D perhaps matches TRBD2 (7 bases). The TCR was taken from a woman in her thirties or forties in good health. The sequenced material came from blood. CDR3: CASSLSGGAIQETQYF. CDR3 nucleotides: TGTGCCAGCAGCTTATCGGGGGGCGCAATTCAAGAGACCCAGTACTTC.